This record covers a single TCR beta chain. Its antigen is still unknown. Base qualities are not at hand, and no much larger clone is one base apart. Trimming leaves V shorter by 2 bases and J shorter by 6 bases, with the junction holding 6 bases beyond the gene matches. The CDR3 runs 15 amino acids, cysteine and phenylalanine included. The read is trimmed to its CDR3 DNA, 45 bases read in frame from base 1. CDR1 and CDR2, per the germline V gene (reference sequence), are MNHEY and SMNVEV. The data were obtained in a study of OX40 agonist ivuxolimab in advanced cancers. The study in broad terms: The costimulatory receptor OX40 (CD134) was targeted by ivuxolimab, a fully human IgG2 agonistic monoclonal antibody. Intravenous ivuxolimab was administered to patients every 2 weeks at six dose levels: 0.01, 0.1, 0.3, 1.5, 3 and 10 mg/kg. Of the approximately 50 dose-escalation patients, hepatocellular carcinoma was present in approximately 20, melanoma in approximately 15, renal cell carcinoma in 9 and head and neck cancer in 9. A male proportion of around 83% and a mean age of roughly 55 years, ranging from about 23 to 90, were recorded for the dose-escalation cohort. Patients were allowed to have had prior anti-PD-1, anti-PD-L1 or anti-CTLA-4 therapy, and about 40% of the dose-escalation patients had been treated with checkpoint inhibitors. Partial responses were achieved by three dose-escalation patients, of whom one had hepatocellular carcinoma and two had cutaneous melanoma. The point of sequencing TCRbeta in the periphery was to test whether ivuxolimab changed TCR sequence diversity and drove clonal T-cell expansion. The paper covers the monotherapy dose-escalation part of the phase I ivuxolimab trial, which included N of about 50 patients. Study-level results and caveats: In the 0.1-3.0 mg/kg groups, partial responders had among the lowest normalized peripheral clonal expansion, particularly in CD8+ T cells. At doses of 0.1 to 3.0 mg/kg, clonal expansion of both CD4+ and CD8+ T cells in blood was seen between baseline and week 6. Low levels of normalized T-cell clonal expansion were also seen in some patients who did not respond. After ivuxolimab, expanded clones were on average more numerous among CD8+ T cells than among CD4+ T cells. The antigen specificity of the peripheral T cells that underwent clonal expansion was not determined.

To sequence the TCRbeta CDR3 region, genomic DNA was isolated from the sorted cells. The immunoSEQ Assay was used for sequencing of TCRbeta CDR3 regions. TCRdb limited this immuneACCESS table to in-frame rearrangements with V and J called. A share of clones is missing; checked studies link under half to unresolved V genes, and the rest is unexplained. The sample includes about 31,000 clones, with more than 80% observed a single time. The ten largest clones capture roughly 21% of the sample. The trial excluded patients who had a history of autoimmune disease or who were on systemic immunosuppression. Peripheral blood for TCR sequencing was collected from all dose cohorts at baseline, on cycle 4 day 1, and on cycle 7 day 1. The samples were taken from a phase I, first-in-human, multicenter, open-label dose-escalation trial of ivuxolimab. Adults with locally advanced or metastatic melanoma, renal cell carcinoma, hepatocellular carcinoma or head and neck squamous cell carcinoma were enrolled in the trial. Before TCR sequencing, CD4+ T cells and CD8+ T cells from peripheral blood were sorted into separate populations.

The sequenced sample was CD4+ or CD8+ T cells sorted from blood, obtained in a trial of the OX40 agonist ivuxolimab. The V and J segments used are TRBV27 and TRBJ2-1, with TRBD2 identical over 8 junction bases. This receptor was taken from an adult with an advanced solid tumor such as melanoma, head and neck, liver or kidney cancer. CDR3 sequence: CASSLRLAGRNEQFF. The DNA reads TGTGCCAGCAGTTTAAGGCTAGCGGGCCGCAATGAGCAGTTCTTC.